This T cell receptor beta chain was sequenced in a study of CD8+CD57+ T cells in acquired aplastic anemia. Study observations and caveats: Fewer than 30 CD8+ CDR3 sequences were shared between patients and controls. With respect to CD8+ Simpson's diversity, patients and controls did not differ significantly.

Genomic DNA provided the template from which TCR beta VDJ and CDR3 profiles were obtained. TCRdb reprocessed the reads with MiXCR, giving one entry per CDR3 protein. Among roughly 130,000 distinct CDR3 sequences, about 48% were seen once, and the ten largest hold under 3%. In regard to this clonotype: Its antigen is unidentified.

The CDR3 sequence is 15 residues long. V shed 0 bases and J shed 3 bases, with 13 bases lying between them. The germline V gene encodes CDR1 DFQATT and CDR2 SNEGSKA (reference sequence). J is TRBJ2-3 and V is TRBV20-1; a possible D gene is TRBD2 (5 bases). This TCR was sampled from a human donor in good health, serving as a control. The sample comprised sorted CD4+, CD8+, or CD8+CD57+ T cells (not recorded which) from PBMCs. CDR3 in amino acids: CSARDPSPPTDTQYF. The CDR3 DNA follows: TGCAGTGCTAGAGATCCTAGCCCCCCAACAGATACGCAGTATTTT.